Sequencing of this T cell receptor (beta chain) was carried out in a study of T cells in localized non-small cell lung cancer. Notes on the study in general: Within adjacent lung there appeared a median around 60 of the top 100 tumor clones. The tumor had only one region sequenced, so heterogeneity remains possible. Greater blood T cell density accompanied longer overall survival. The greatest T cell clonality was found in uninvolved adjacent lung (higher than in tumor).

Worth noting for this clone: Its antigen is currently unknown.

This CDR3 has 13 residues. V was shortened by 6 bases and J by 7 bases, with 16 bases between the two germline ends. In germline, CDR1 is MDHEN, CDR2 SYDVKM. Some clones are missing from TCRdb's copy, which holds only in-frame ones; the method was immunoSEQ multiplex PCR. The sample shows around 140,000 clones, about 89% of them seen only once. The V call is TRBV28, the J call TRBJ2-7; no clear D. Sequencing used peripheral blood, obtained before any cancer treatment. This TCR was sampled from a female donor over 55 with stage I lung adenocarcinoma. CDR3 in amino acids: CASREAPVAEQYF. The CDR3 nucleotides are TGTGCCAGCAGAGAGGCCCCGGTGGCGGAGCAGTACTTC.